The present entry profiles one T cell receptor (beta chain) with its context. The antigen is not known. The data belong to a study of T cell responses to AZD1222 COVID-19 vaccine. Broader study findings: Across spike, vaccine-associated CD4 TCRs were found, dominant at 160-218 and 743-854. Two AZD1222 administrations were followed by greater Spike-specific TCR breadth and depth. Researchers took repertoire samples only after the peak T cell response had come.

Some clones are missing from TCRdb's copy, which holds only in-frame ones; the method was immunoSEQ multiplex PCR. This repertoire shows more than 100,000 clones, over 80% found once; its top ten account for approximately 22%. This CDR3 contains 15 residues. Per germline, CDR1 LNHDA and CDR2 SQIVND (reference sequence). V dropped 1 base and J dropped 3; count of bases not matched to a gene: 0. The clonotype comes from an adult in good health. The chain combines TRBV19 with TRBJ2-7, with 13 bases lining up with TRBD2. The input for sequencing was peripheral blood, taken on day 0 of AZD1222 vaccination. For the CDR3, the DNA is TGTGCCAGTAGTATAGGGACTAGCGGGAGCTACGAGCAGTACTTC. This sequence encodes CASSIGTSGSYEQYF.